A single sample gave rise to the 24 T cell receptor beta chains below, sequenced in a study of response to subunit inactivated influenza vaccine. TCRdb recomputed calls from the RT-PCR reads with MiXCR, one row per CDR3 protein. The data show approximately 570,000 distinct CDR3 sequences, approximately 7.7% seen once. This specimen was PBMCs from blood, taken approximately 25 months after vaccination. These receptors were collected from a man aged 50 to 69 who received an inactivated influenza vaccine.

V usage is TRBV7-2 and J usage is TRBJ2-3; D remains ambiguous. Trimming took 1 base from V and 2 from J, leaving 7 bases between them. This CDR3 is 14 amino acids long. CDR1 and CDR2 from the germline V gene are SGHTA and FQGNSA. The CDR3 region is CASSLDRPTDTQYF. The CDR3 bases are TGTGCCAGCAGCTTAGACAGACCCACAGATACGCAGTATTTT.

At least ten counts were recorded for this clonotype. The chain couples TRBV2 to TRBJ2-1, with 9 bases aligning to TRBD2. After removal of 5 bases from V and 4 bases from J, the junction contained 9 bases not matched to a gene. CDR1 is SNHLY and CDR2 is FYNNEI in the germline V gene. CDR3 size: 16 residues. CDR3 DNA: TGTGCCAGCAGTCGACCGGGACTAGCCCTTTACAATGAGCAGTTCTTC. This sequence encodes CASSRPGLALYNEQFF.

The chain couples TRBV28 to TRBJ2-2; D remains ambiguous. The V gene lost 10 bases and the J gene lost 5 bases, with 8 bases spanning the gap. Germline values: CDR1 MDHEN, CDR2 SYDVKM. This CDR3 contains 11 residues. This chain's CDR3 is CATQFTGELFF. CDR3 DNA: TGTGCCACCCAGTTTACCGGGGAGCTGTTTTTT. The whole variable domain, filled in from reference TRBV28 and TRBJ2-2, reads DVKVTQSSRYLVKRTGEKVFLECVQDMDHENMFWYRQDPGLGLRLIYFSYDVKMKEKGDIPEGYSVSREKKERFSLILESASTNQTSMYLCATQFTGELFFGEGSRLTVL.

This rearrangement joins TRBV12-3 or TRBV12-4 to TRBJ1-2, with 9 bases that match TRBD1. Trimming removed 8 bases from V and 7 bases from J; junction bases left unmatched: 11. CDR3 length equals 14 residues. CDR3 bases: TGTGCCAGCGGATTCCTGACAGGGGGTAGTGGCTACACCTTC. It encodes CASGFLTGGSGYTF.

The chain employs TRBV7-2 and TRBJ2-2; weak D call: TRBD1 (6 bases). Germline CDR1 reads SGHTA; CDR2 reads FQGNSA. V was trimmed by 1 base and J by 5 bases, leaving 14 bases between them. This CDR3 comprises 16 residues. As DNA, the CDR3 is TGTGCCAGCAGCTTAGTTGGGGGCTTAAGTACCGGGGAGCTGTTTTTT. Translating it yields CASSLVGGLSTGELFF.

J is TRBJ2-4 and V is TRBV29-1; D gene unclear. This CDR3 region has 11 residues. The germline V and J ends were trimmed by 2 bases and 5 bases, with 4 bases remaining between them. Per the germline V gene, CDR1 is SQVTM and CDR2 is ANQGSEA. Written as DNA, the CDR3 is TGCAGCGTTGAAAGAGAAAACATTCAGTACTTC. Amino acids: CSVERENIQYF.

This clonotype appeared many times. CDR3 protein: CASSQGRTAYGYTF. The DNA for the CDR3 is TGCGCCAGCAGCCAAGGGAGGACAGCCTATGGCTACACCTTC. The chain combines TRBV4-3 with TRBJ1-2; the D gene is possibly TRBD1 (6 bases). Germline-derived CDR1 and CDR2 are LGHNA and YSLEER. The CDR3 sequence is 14 residues long. Trimming removed 1 base from V and 4 bases from J, with 10 bases in between.

The chain combines TRBV6-1 with TRBJ1-1, with D uncertain. This CDR3 spans 17 amino acids. Germline CDR1 and CDR2: MNHNS and SASEGT. The ends were cut back, 6 bases at V and 3 bases at J, with 23 bases in the middle. The DNA of the CDR3 is TGTGCCAGCAGCTTGGCTATAGTCGCTACACTAGACACTGAAGCTTTCTTT. It specifies CASSLAIVATLDTEAFF.

The sample holds many counts of this clonotype. V and J are TRBV11-2 and TRBJ1-5; D remains unclear. The CDR3 consists of 15 residues. Germline V gene data show CDR1 as SGHAT and CDR2 as FQNNGV. The V end lost 5 bases, the J end lost 2 bases, and 13 bases lay between the germline ends. CDR3 in amino acids: CASSVGAEGNQPQHF. The CDR3 DNA reads TGTGCCAGCAGCGTGGGAGCAGAGGGCAATCAGCCCCAGCATTTT.

This clonotype was detected many times. The V call is TRBV4-2, the J call TRBJ1-4; 8 bases match TRBD1. The CDR3 length is 20 residues. Germline lookup yields CDR1 LGHNA and CDR2 YNFKEQ. The J segment lost 7 bases and the V segment lost 3 bases, leaving 22 bases of the junction unmatched. The CDR3 is CASSQDIGGRRGLPSEKLFF. CDR3 DNA sequence: TGTGCCAGCAGCCAGGACATCGGGGGGCGCAGGGGGCTCCCTAGTGAAAAACTGTTTTTT.

This clonotype was picked up many times. The J gene is TRBJ2-7, the V gene TRBV28; 9 positions agree with TRBD2. The CDR3 covers 18 residues. Germline CDR1 and CDR2: MDHEN and SYDVKM. Losses at the gene ends were 1 base for V and 0 bases for J; bases not matched to a gene: 10. This chain's CDR3 is CASSLSNGLAQSSYEQYF. The CDR3 coding sequence is TGTGCCAGCAGTTTATCAAATGGACTAGCGCAGAGCTCCTACGAGCAGTACTTC.

J is TRBJ1-2 and V is TRBV29-1, with D possibly being TRBD1 (5 bases). This CDR3 is 14 amino acids long. V lost 6 bases and J lost 2, with 16 bases in between. Per germline, CDR1 SQVTM and CDR2 ANQGSEA. The DNA for the CDR3 is TGCAGCGTGCGGGACCGGAGGGAGAACTATGGCTACACCTTC. Residues: CSVRDRRENYGYTF.

This clonotype was seen repeatedly, ten times or more. The V call is TRBV12-3 or TRBV12-4, the J call TRBJ2-5; D could derive from TRBD1 or TRBD2 (6 bases each). The CDR3 consists of 13 residues. The V end was cut by 3 bases, the J end by 3 bases, with 8 bases between. The CDR3 protein is CASSFRGEETQYF. In DNA, the CDR3 is TGTGCCAGCAGTTTTAGGGGGGAAGAGACCCAGTACTTC.

The chain is built from TRBV6-2 or TRBV6-3 and TRBJ2-2, with 7 bases that match TRBD1. Germline loops: CDR1 MNHEY, CDR2 SVGEGT. CDR3 length: 15 amino acids. Trimming took 6 bases from V and 0 from J; bases not matched to a gene: 4. The CDR3: CASRQQGTNTGELFF. The DNA for the CDR3 is TGTGCCAGCAGGCAACAGGGGACGAACACCGGGGAGCTGTTTTTT.

This clonotype was seen a few times. The chain has TRBV28 and TRBJ1-4; D is unclear. Germline assignment: CDR1 MDHEN and CDR2 SYDVKM. V was shortened by 1 base and J by 5 bases, with 14 bases between the two germline ends. The CDR3 is made up of 16 amino acids. The CDR3 region is CASSLYRLGGNEKLFF. The CDR3 DNA reads TGTGCCAGCAGTTTATATCGCCTGGGCGGAAATGAAAAACTGTTTTTT.

This clonotype was recorded a few times. The rearrangement uses TRBV7-9 and TRBJ2-7; D not resolved. There are 13 residues in the CDR3. In germline, CDR1 is SEHNR, CDR2 FQNEAQ (reference sequence). V lost 4 bases to trimming and J lost 7 bases, with 14 bases between them. The CDR3 DNA reads as TGTGCCAGCAGCTCATCGACACCTCTAGAGCAGTACTTC. Its translation: CASSSSTPLEQYF.

The gene calls are TRBV5-1 and TRBJ1-1, with D uncertain. The germline CDR1 and CDR2 sequences are SGHRS and YFSETQ. The CDR3 is 13 amino acids. V lost 7 bases, J lost 2 bases, and 12 bases lay in between. The CDR3 DNA reads TGCGCCAGCCAACCTATGAGTAACACTGAAGCTTTCTTT. It is translated as CASQPMSNTEAFF. Full variable domain (remainder filled in from reference TRBV5-1 and TRBJ1-1): KAGVTQTPRYLIKTRGQQVTLSCSPISGHRSVSWYQQTPGQGLQFLFEYFSETQRNKGNFPGRFSGRQFSNSRSEMNVSTLELGDSALYLCASQPMSNTEAFFGQGTRLTVV.

This clonotype was seen at least ten times. The chain combines TRBV4-3 with TRBJ2-1; possibly TRBD1 or TRBD2 for D (5 bases each). This CDR3 contains 16 residues. Trimming stripped 4 bases from V and 6 bases from J, with 19 bases between. CDR1 is LGHNA and CDR2 is YSLEER in the germline V gene. CDR3 protein: CASSPRIRMGRNEQFF. Written as DNA, the CDR3 is TGCGCCAGCAGCCCCCGAATAAGGATGGGACGCAATGAGCAGTTCTTC.

About this clonotype: One end of the junction varies from germline; a read error may be responsible. The chain is built from TRBV4-2 and TRBJ1-6; D not certain. Germline V gene lookup returns CDR1 LGHNA and CDR2 YNFKEQ. The CDR3 is 16 amino acids. The chain's CDR3 is CASSQEGGSTGSPLHF. CDR3 nucleotides: TGTGCCAGCAGCCAAGAAGGTGGGTCGACTGGTTCACCTCTCCACTTT.

The chain uses TRBV11-2 and TRBJ2-2; TRBD1 is a possible D gene (6 bases). Trimming removed 1 base at V and 6 bases at J, with 12 bases between. Looked up from germline, CDR1 is SGHAT and CDR2 is FQNNGV. There are 15 residues in the CDR3. CDR3 loop: CASSLARGGPGELFF. The CDR3 bases are TGTGCCAGCAGCTTAGCCCGAGGGGGTCCCGGGGAGCTGTTTTTT. The whole variable domain, remainder taken from reference TRBV11-2 and TRBJ2-2, is EAGVAQSPRYKIIEKRQSVAFWCNPISGHATLYWYQQILGQGPKLLIQFQNNGVVDDSQLPKDRFSAERLKGVDSTLKIQPAKLEDSAVYLCASSLARGGPGELFFGEGSRLTVL.

In this sample, this clonotype turned up many times. The chain employs TRBV5-1 and TRBJ1-1; 8 bases match TRBD1. V dropped 3 bases and J dropped 9; count of bases not matched to a gene: 4. In germline, CDR1 is SGHRS, CDR2 YFSETQ. This CDR3 is built from 12 residues. CDR3: CASSYGQGKAFF. In nucleotides, the CDR3 is TGCGCCAGCAGCTACGGACAGGGCAAAGCTTTCTTT.

At least ten counts were recorded for this clonotype. V gene TRBV12-3 or TRBV12-4 combines with J gene TRBJ2-1; D gene ambiguous. The CDR3 is 14 amino acids. V lost 6 bases to trimming and J lost 7 bases, with 16 bases between them. Here the CDR3 DNA reads TGTGCCAGCAGCCCAGAGTCGATGCGGAATGAGCAGTTCTTC. It codes for CASSPESMRNEQFF.

This clonotype was observed many times. V gene TRBV24-1 combines with J gene TRBJ2-3; 9 positions match TRBD2. The CDR3 totals 17 residues. Germline trimming cut 4 bases from V and 7 bases from J; bases unmatched to any gene: 14. Germline values: CDR1 KGHDR, CDR2 SFDVKD. This CDR3 reads CATSDTYSGGGIYTQYF. As DNA, the CDR3 is TGTGCCACCAGTGACACATATAGCGGGGGTGGGATTTATACGCAGTATTTT.

This clonotype was counted ten times or more. V and J are TRBV7-2 and TRBJ2-1; possibly TRBD1 or TRBD2 for D (5 bases each). V was trimmed by 5 bases and J by 3 bases, leaving 14 bases between them. Germline V gene lookup returns CDR1 SGHTA and CDR2 FQGNSA. The length of the CDR3 is 15 residues. This CDR3 is CASSPKGTVYNEQFF. DNA of the CDR3: TGTGCCAGCAGCCCAAAAGGGACCGTCTACAATGAGCAGTTCTTC.